This TCR beta chain was profiled in a study of blood T cells in healthy people across ages. Study overall: Template switching picked up about one barcoded beta molecule for each two T cells. Overall study findings and caveats: Diversity was estimated from one million T cells, and these estimates were considered underestimates.

Comment on this clonotype: No antigen is known for it.

V was cut by 9 bases and J by 2 bases, with 14 bases left in between. CDR1 and CDR2 (germline): LNHDA, SQIVND (reference sequence). The CDR3 is 15 amino acids. The second PCR ran roughly 6 to 11 cycles with a sample-barcoded 5' primer and J-beta primers. Each CDR3 protein gets one entry after TCRdb re-called the 5' RACE reads with MiXCR. The data show around 870,000 distinct CDR3 sequences, 29% seen once. Donors were healthy Caucasian individuals from Russia aged about 6 to 90. Total RNA extraction produced at least 5.5 micrograms (per sample) for the study. The chain combines TRBV19 with TRBJ2-6; no clear D. The material sequenced was blood. This clonotype was obtained from a woman aged 80 or over in good health. The CDR3 DNA reads as TGTGCCAGCTCGGTGAGGTCCACTGGGGCCAACGTCCTGACTTTC. It translates to CASSVRSTGANVLTF. The whole variable domain, filled in from reference TRBV19 and TRBJ2-6, reads DGGITQSPKYLFRKEGQNVTLSCEQNLNHDAMYWYRQDPGQGLRLIYYSQIVNDFQKGDIAEGYSVSREKKESFPLTVTSAQKNPTAFYLCASSVRSTGANVLTFGAGSRLTVL.